One sample yielded the 27 T cell receptor beta chains listed below, sequenced in a study of tumor-infiltrating lymphocytes in primary liver carcinoma. Co-extracting RNA and DNA was done with roughly 17-33 mg of unsorted bulk tissue as input. Priming with a constant-region primer yielded TCR beta cDNA from around 0.45 ug total RNA. Sequencing libraries for TCR beta derived from three nested multiplex PCR rounds that used slightly modified ARM-PCR. TRBV1-TRBV30 forward primers and a C-beta reverse primer were used in the first two PCR rounds, which each ran for 9 to 10 cycles. A single record per CDR3 protein comes from TCRdb applying MiXCR to the multiplex PCR reads. The sample yields tens of thousands of distinct CDR3 sequences, about three quarters seen once. The sample comprised liver tumor tissue from sampling region 2. The subset denotes: tumor region T2, inferior pole. Receptors were obtained from a man aged 35-49 years with primary liver carcinoma and hepatitis B virus infection.

This rearrangement joins TRBV6-5 to TRBJ2-7; D is possibly TRBD1 (6 bases). CDR1 MNHEY and CDR2 SVGAGI come from the germline V gene. The CDR3 spans 14 residues. The CDR3 sequence: CGSTGTSGAYEQYF. DNA of the CDR3: TGTGGCAGTACTGGGACAAGTGGAGCCTACGAGCAGTACTTC.

The CDR3 coding sequence is TGTGCCAGCAGCCGTTTCGGACAGGGAGTAATCAACGAGCAGTACTTC. This translates into CASSRFGQGVINEQYF. The V call is TRBV7-9, the J call TRBJ2-7; 8 bases align to TRBD1. V trimming: 5 bases; J trimming: 5 bases; junction bases outside the gene matches: 14. Germline CDR1 and CDR2: SEHNR and FQNEAQ (reference sequence). The CDR3 is 16 amino acids.

Note on this clonotype: Just one base apart from a much larger clone, this may be a read error. The chain carries TRBV20-1 and TRBJ2-1; TRBD2 matches at 14 bases. The CDR3 totals 16 residues. From germline, CDR1 is DFQATT and CDR2 SNEGSKA (reference sequence). With V trimmed by 8 bases and J by 2 bases, 8 bases remained unmatched. As DNA, the CDR3 is TGCAGTACCCAGACTAGCGGGAGGGCCACCTACAATGAGCAGTTCTTC. It encodes CSTQTSGRATYNEQFF.

This clonotype was seen repeatedly, ten times or more. The V and J genes are TRBV28 and TRBJ2-5; D assignment may be TRBD1 or TRBD2 (7 bases each). V was trimmed by 4 bases and J by 6 bases, leaving 24 bases between them. CDR1 MDHEN and CDR2 SYDVKM come from the germline V gene. This CDR3 has 17 residues. The CDR3 spells CASSSYGEGRGRKTQYF. CDR3 in DNA: TGTGCCAGCAGTTCATATGGGGAGGGGAGGGGGCGTAAGACCCAGTACTTC. The full variable domain, its missing parts supplied by reference TRBV28 and TRBJ2-5, is DVKVTQSSRYLVKRTGEKVFLECVQDMDHENMFWYRQDPGLGLRLIYFSYDVKMKEKGDIPEGYSVSREKKERFSLILESASTNQTSMYLCASSSYGEGRGRKTQYFGPGTRLLVL.

Note on this clonotype: Because it lacks the conserved phenylalanine or tryptophan at the end, this CDR3 is likely a read error. The chain is built from TRBV6-2 or TRBV6-3 and TRBJ2-2; 8 bases match TRBD2. CDR3 length: 15 amino acids. Germline V gene lookup returns CDR1 MNHEY and CDR2 SVGEGT. The ends lost 8 bases at V and 6 bases at J; junction bases unmatched: 11. The CDR3 spells CASCQPGLGSGELFS. CDR3 bases: TGTGCCAGCTGTCAACCGGGACTAGGGTCCGGGGAGCTGTTTTCT.

As for this clonotype: Sequence at one end of the junction differs from germline and may be a read error. The chain links TRBV6-6 to TRBJ1-1; maybe TRBD1 (5 bases). Germline-derived CDR1 and CDR2 are MNHNY and SVGAGI (reference sequence). The CDR3 has 14 residues. CDR3 bases: TGTGCCAGCAGTTACATCTCGGCCCGAAGGGGAGCTTTCTTC. Encoded protein: CASSYISARRGAFF.

As to this clonotype: At one of its ends the junction is not consistent with the germline gene, which may arise from a read error. The chain uses TRBV11-2 and TRBJ2-3, with D possibly matching TRBD1 (6 bases). Per germline, CDR1 SGHAT and CDR2 FQNNGV. The CDR3 is 16 amino acids. The CDR3 DNA is TGTACCAGCAGCTTAGAGAGATTAGCGTGGACAGATACGCAGTATTTC. Protein product: CTSSLERLAWTDTQYF.

A few counts support this clonotype. Since a much larger clone is just one base distant, this may be a read error. The CDR3 carries no conserved terminal phenylalanine or tryptophan, so it likely arises from a read error. The genes are TRBV4-2 and TRBJ2-7; D may be TRBD1 (5 bases). The V and J ends lost 0 bases and 1 base respectively, with 10 bases between them. In germline, CDR1 is LGHNA, CDR2 YNFKEQ. The CDR3 length is 15 residues. The CDR3 region is CASSQERTRSYEQYL. The CDR3 DNA sequence: TGTGCCAGCAGCCAAGAACGGACAAGATCCTACGAGCAGTACTTA.

This chain links TRBV13 with TRBJ1-2, with D possibly being TRBD1 (5 bases). Germline lookup yields CDR1 PRHDT and CDR2 FYEKMQ (reference sequence). Trimming stripped 4 bases from V and 4 bases from J, with 19 bases between. This CDR3 comprises 16 residues. CDR3 sequence (DNA): TGTGCCAGCAGCTCCTTTTACATTAAGCAGGGCTATGGCTACACCTTC. This codes for CASSSFYIKQGYGYTF.

On this clonotype itself: One end of the junction varies from germline; a read error may be responsible. CDR3 in DNA: TGCGCCAGCAGCCAAGTACAGGTTTATGACTACACCTTC. Its protein product is CASSQVQVYDYTF. The chain is built from TRBV4-1 and TRBJ1-2; weak D call: TRBD1 (5 bases). Per germline, CDR1 MGHRA and CDR2 YSYEKL. The CDR3 contains 13 residues.

Details on this clonotype: A read error may account for a junction end that differs from germline. V and J are TRBV5-4 and TRBJ2-3; tentative D call: TRBD1 (5 bases). The tail of the sequence fits TRBJ1-5 better, so the J call may be wrong. Germline CDR1 reads SGHNT; CDR2 reads YYREEE (reference sequence). The CDR3 spans 16 residues. The DNA for the CDR3 is TGCGCCAGCAGCTTACGGGTCTCAGGTGGGGCGGATACGCAGCATTTT. This encodes CASSLRVSGGADTQHF.

A remark on this clonotype: Being one base from a much bigger clone, this may be a read error. In nucleotides, the CDR3 is TGTGCCAGCAGCAGCGAGGCTAGGGCTTCCTACGAGCAGTACTTC. As protein: CASSSEARASYEQYF. The chain links TRBV6-5 to TRBJ2-7; unclear D gene. The germline gives CDR1 MNHEY, CDR2 SVGAGI. The V end was cut by 6 bases, the J end by 1 base, with 16 bases between. The CDR3 contains 15 residues.

As concerns this clonotype: The junction differs from germline at one of its ends, possibly a read error. The chain has TRBV4-1 and TRBJ1-1, with D uncertain. The CDR3 runs 13 residues. Germline CDR1 MGHRA, CDR2 YSYEKL. The CDR3, as DNA: TGCGCCAGTAGCCAGACGGTGAGCACTGAAGCTATCTTT. Its protein is CASSQTVSTEAIF.

Comments on this clonotype: Since no conserved phenylalanine or tryptophan closes the CDR3, a read error is the likely cause. V gene TRBV11-2 combines with J gene TRBJ2-1; no clear D gene. This CDR3 contains 14 residues. Germline V gives CDR1 SGHAT, CDR2 FQNNGV. CDR3 protein: CASSLGVPCNGQFS. The CDR3 nucleotides are TGTGCCAGCAGCTTAGGAGTTCCCTGCAATGGGCAGTTCTCC.

This clonotype was seen more than once but under ten times. A junction boundary mismatches the germline segment, possibly from a read error. The chain joins TRBV11-2 to TRBJ2-7; unclear D gene. CDR1 is SGHAT, CDR2 FQNNGV, per germline. This CDR3 contains 12 residues. The CDR3 loop reads CASSSSQVEQYF. In DNA form, the CDR3 reads TGTGCCAGCAGCTCGTCGCAGGTCGAGCAGTATTTC.

This sequence joins TRBV12-3 or TRBV12-4 and TRBJ2-7; no clear D. This CDR3 spans 11 amino acids. The germline V and J ends were trimmed by 6 bases and 3 bases, with 6 bases remaining between them. CDR3 coding DNA: TGTGCCAGCAGCAACAGCTACGAGCAGTACTTC. Translation: CASSNSYEQYF.

This clonotype is judged medium-sized. The chain links TRBV11-2 to TRBJ2-1, with TRBD1 identical over 7 bases. Unmatched junction bases numbered 3, after V lost 4 bases and J lost 0 bases. CDR1 and CDR2 (germline): SGHAT, FQNNGV. This CDR3 is built from 15 residues. As DNA, the CDR3 is TGTGCCAGCAGCTCCGAGGGGGCCTCCTACAATGAGCAGTTCTTC. Its protein product is CASSSEGASYNEQFF.

Turning to this clonotype: This likely comes from a read error, as the CDR3 has no conserved phenylalanine or tryptophan at its end. As DNA, the CDR3 is TGCAGCGCCATCACAGGGGGTCAGCAGTTCTTG. It specifies CSAITGGQQFL. This chain joins TRBV29-1 and TRBJ2-1; TRBD1 matches 8 bases. Germline V CDR1 and CDR2: SQVTM, ANQGSEA. The CDR3 has 11 amino acids. With 7 bases clipped from V and 11 bases from J, the junction kept 7 bases outside the gene matches.

For this clonotype: One end of the junction does not line up with germline, which may come from a read error. CDR3 protein: CASRLVQGAGNSYVQYF. CDR3 DNA: TGCGCCAGCAGGCTCGTTCAAGGGGCGGGAAACTCCTACGTGCAGTACTTC. This sequence joins TRBV4-1 and TRBJ2-7; a weak D match, TRBD2 (6 bases). CDR3 length equals 17 residues. CDR1 MGHRA and CDR2 YSYEKL come from the germline V gene.

There are a few counts of this clonotype. This chain uses TRBV11-2 with TRBJ2-3; D not certain. The end of the DNA is better explained by TRBJ1-5, so the J call may be wrong. The CDR3 has 16 amino acids. Germline V gene lookup returns CDR1 SGHAT and CDR2 FQNNGV. The CDR3 bases are TGTGCCAGCAGCCCCCTGACTAGCGGCAGCATAGATACGCAGCATTTT. This translates into CASSPLTSGSIDTQHF.

Concerning this clonotype itself: Mismatch with germline at one junction end may stem from a read error. The chain's CDR3 is CSFEVHQTGVSYEQCF. The CDR3 nucleotides read TGCAGCTTTGAAGTACATCAGACAGGGGTGTCCTACGAGCAGTGCTTC. The chain has TRBV29-1 and TRBJ2-7; 8 bases fit TRBD1. This CDR3 has 16 amino acids. CDR1 SQVTM and CDR2 ANQGSEA come from the germline V gene.

As to this clonotype: A read error is possible here, since a much larger clone lies one base away. The V call is TRBV18, the J call TRBJ2-3; no firm D call. The CDR3 is 13 residues long. CDR1 is KGHSH, CDR2 LQKENI, per germline. In DNA, the CDR3 is TGTGCCAGCTCATCACCAACCACAGATACGCAGTATTTT. The encoded protein is CASSSPTTDTQYF.

Regarding this clonotype: The junction departs from germline at one end; a sequencing error may be responsible. The rearrangement links TRBV13 to TRBJ2-1; D possibly corresponds to TRBD2 (5 bases). Germline V gene sequence: CDR1 PRHDT, CDR2 FYEKMQ (reference sequence). This CDR3 spans 17 amino acids. CDR3 nucleotides: TGTGCCAGCAACTTAGATGGAGGCAGAAGGTCCTACAATGAGCAGTTCTTC. Its protein product is CASNLDGGRRSYNEQFF. Supplemented by reference TRBV13 and TRBJ2-1, the full variable domain reads AAGVIQSPRHLIKEKRETATLKCYPIPRHDTVYWYQQGPGQDPQFLISFYEKMQSDKGSIPDRFSAQQFSDYHSELNMSSLELGDSALYFCASNLDGGRRSYNEQFFGPGTRLTVL.

As to this clonotype: Since the CDR3 does not end with the conserved phenylalanine or tryptophan, this likely comes from a read error. This chain links TRBV12-3 or TRBV12-4 with TRBJ1-2; possibly TRBD1 for D (6 bases). This CDR3 is 14 amino acids long. The CDR3 loop is CVSSTTRGVLGYTL. CDR3 nucleotide sequence: TGTGTCAGCAGTACCACAAGGGGGGTGCTTGGCTACACCCTC.

DNA for the CDR3: TGTGCCATCAGGAACCTTATAATTGGTGAGCAGTTCTTC. This sequence encodes CAIRNLIIGEQFF. The genes are TRBV10-3 and TRBJ2-1; no definite D call. V lost 6 bases, J lost 9 bases, and 15 bases lay in between. This CDR3 is 13 amino acids long. In germline, CDR1 is ENHRY, CDR2 SYGVKD.

Turning to this clonotype: Its ends do not fully match the called genes, so a read error is possible. The rearrangement joins TRBV7-8 to TRBJ2-7; 8 bases are shared with TRBD1. The CDR3 loop spans 16 amino acids. The germline gives CDR1 SGHVS, CDR2 FQNEAQ. The CDR3, as DNA: TGTGCCGGCAGCATGTTCCCAGGGGGCAACTCCTACGAGCAGTACTTC. It codes for CAGSMFPGGNSYEQYF.

About this clonotype itself: The conserved closing phenylalanine or tryptophan is absent in this CDR3, likely reflecting a read error. The CDR3 protein is CDSSPDDPLQIARSTNTQYI. CDR3 DNA: TGTGACAGCAGCCCCGATGACCCCCTGCAGATAGCGAGAAGCACAAATACGCAGTATATT. The rearrangement joins TRBV11-2 to TRBJ2-3; the D gene is possibly TRBD2 (5 bases). The CDR3 is 20 amino acids. Germline-derived CDR1 and CDR2 are SGHAT and FQNNGV.